The next 18 T cell receptor beta chains were all read from a single sample in a study of blood T cell repertoires in COVID-19. Generated by immunoSEQ multiplex PCR, the TCRdb table keeps only in-frame clones and is missing some. The repertoire holds a few hundred thousand clones, approximately 89% seen once, with around 0.86% in the top ten. The sequenced sample was PBMCs or T cells enriched from blood (not recorded which). These receptors all come from a middle-aged woman who had been exposed to COVID-19.

Worth noting for this clone: The junction differs from germline at one of its ends, possibly a read error. V and J are TRBV2 and TRBJ1-3; 12 bases line up with TRBD1. Per germline, CDR1 SNHLY and CDR2 FYNNEI. The CDR3 length is 16 residues. This chain's CDR3 is CASSGDRGRAGNTIYF. The CDR3 region has the DNA TGTGCCAGCAGTGGGGACAGGGGGCGCGCTGGGAACACCATATATTTT. Full variable domain (outside the CDR3, taken from reference TRBV2 and TRBJ1-3): EPEVTQTPSHQVTQMGQEVILRCVPISNHLYFYWYRQILGQKVEFLVSFYNNEISEKSEIFDDQFSVERPDGSNFTLKIRSTKLEDSAMYFCASSGDRGRAGNTIYFGEGSWLTVV.

The gene calls are TRBV5-4 and TRBJ1-1, with a possible D match to TRBD1 (5 bases). Germline loops: CDR1 SGHNT, CDR2 YYREEE (reference sequence). V shed 0 bases and J shed 10 bases, with 16 bases lying between them. CDR3 length equals 14 residues. The CDR3 coding sequence is TGTGCCAGCAGCTTGGCGCAGGGCCTGGGAGGAGCTTTCTTT. It codes for CASSLAQGLGGAFF. The full variable domain, with the rest looked up from reference TRBV5-4 and TRBJ1-1, is ETGVTQSPTHLIKTRGQQVTLRCSSQSGHNTVSWYQQALGQGPQFIFQYYREEENGRGNFPPRFSGLQFPNYSSELNVNALELDDSALYLCASSLAQGLGGAFFGQGTRLTVV.

V and J are TRBV19 and TRBJ2-3; D possibly corresponds to TRBD1 (7 bases). Trimming removed 7 bases at V and 6 bases at J, with 20 bases between. The V gene's germline CDR1 is LNHDA and CDR2 SQIVND (reference sequence). The CDR3 totals 15 residues. The DNA for the CDR3 is TGTGCCAGTAAGACTGGGGGGACAGATTTTGATACGCAGTATTTT. Amino acid sequence: CASKTGGTDFDTQYF.

CDR3 residues: CASSPTGIEGNIQYF. DNA for the CDR3: TGTGCCAGCAGCCCAACAGGGATTGAGGGAAACATTCAGTACTTC. V gene TRBV7-6 combines with J gene TRBJ2-4, with D possibly being TRBD1 (6 bases). The CDR3 loop spans 15 amino acids. In germline, CDR1 is SGHVS, CDR2 FNYEAQ. Trimming shortened V by 5 bases and J by 6 bases, and 17 bases separated the two germline ends.

The rearrangement links TRBV4-3 to TRBJ2-4; 10 nucleotides agree with TRBD2. CDR1 is LGHNA, CDR2 YSLEER, per germline. V dropped 0 bases and J dropped 8; count of bases not matched to a gene: 10. This CDR3 has 17 residues. In DNA, the CDR3 is TGCGCCAGCAGCCAAGATGGCCTAGCGGGAGTGGGGGACATTCAGTACTTC. This translates into CASSQDGLAGVGDIQYF.

This chain uses TRBV5-1 with TRBJ2-5; D possibly corresponds to TRBD1 (6 bases). Germline V gene lookup returns CDR1 SGHRS and CDR2 YFSETQ. Trimming removed 4 bases at V and 2 bases at J, with 9 bases between. This CDR3 contains 13 residues. CDR3 sequence (DNA): TGCGCCAGCAGCAGGGGGTTGCAAGAGACCCAGTACTTC. It translates to CASSRGLQETQYF.

This chain links TRBV19 with TRBJ1-1; 10 bases are a match to TRBD1. CDR3 length equals 15 residues. Trimming removed 5 bases from V and 7 bases from J; junction bases left unmatched: 10. In germline, CDR1 is LNHDA, CDR2 SQIVND (reference sequence). In DNA form, the CDR3 reads TGTGCCAGTAGTCGTATGGGGGGACAGGGGTTTGAAGCTTTCTTT. Its translation: CASSRMGGQGFEAFF.

This rearrangement joins TRBV7-2 to TRBJ2-3; possible D gene TRBD1, 6 bases. Germline V lookup: CDR1 SGHTA, CDR2 FQGNSA. The CDR3 sequence is 16 residues long. V was shortened by 5 bases and J by 2 bases, with 17 bases between the two germline ends. DNA of the CDR3: TGTGCCAGCAGCCCGATCAGGGGCGAACCCACAGATACGCAGTATTTT. Its protein is CASSPIRGEPTDTQYF. The full variable domain, completed using reference TRBV7-2 and TRBJ2-3, is GAGVSQSPSNKVTEKGKDVELRCDPISGHTALYWYRQSLGQGLEFLIYFQGNSAPDKSGLPSDRFSAERTGGSVSTLTIQRTQQEDSAVYLCASSPIRGEPTDTQYFGPGTRLTVL.

V usage is TRBV4-2 and J usage is TRBJ2-1; perhaps TRBD2 as D (6 bases). Germline V lookup: CDR1 LGHNA, CDR2 YNFKEQ. This CDR3 has 14 amino acids. Trimming pared 6 bases from V and 7 bases from J, leaving 16 bases between. CDR3 loop: CASRGTGGKNEQFF. The CDR3 DNA is TGTGCCAGCAGGGGAACCGGGGGAAAAAATGAGCAGTTCTTC.

The chain recombines TRBV13 with TRBJ1-2, with D uncertain. Germline CDR1 PRHDT, CDR2 FYEKMQ (reference sequence). V was trimmed by 0 bases and J by 6 bases, leaving 11 bases between them. This CDR3 has 14 amino acids. CDR3 sequence (DNA): TGTGCCAGCAGCTTAGGTAGGGAGGGAGATGGCTACACCTTC. It encodes CASSLGREGDGYTF.

This sequence joins TRBV10-3 and TRBJ2-3, with TRBD2 matching 9 bases. Unmatched junction bases numbered 15, after V lost 2 bases and J lost 6 bases. The CDR3 is 18 amino acids. CDR1 is ENHRY, CDR2 SYGVKD, per germline. CDR3 nucleotides: TGTGCCATCAGTGAGATTGCGGGAGGGCCCACCAAAAGGGATACGCAGTATTTT. Protein: CAISEIAGGPTKRDTQYF.

The chain uses TRBV5-6 and TRBJ2-1; tentatively, D is TRBD1 (6 bases). Germline CDR1 and CDR2: SGHDT and YYEEEE. There are 17 residues in the CDR3. Trimming left V 4 bases short and J 4 bases short, with 21 bases between. The CDR3 DNA reads TGTGCCAGCAGCCTTGGACAGACGTTTTTTAATTACAATGAGCAGTTCTTC. Residues: CASSLGQTFFNYNEQFF.

J is TRBJ1-6 and V is TRBV5-1; D is unclear. Trimming took off 1 base at V and 6 bases at J, with 20 bases between the two ends. Germline lookup yields CDR1 SGHRS and CDR2 YFSETQ. The CDR3 spans 18 residues. For the CDR3, the DNA is TGCGCCAGCAGCTTGAGGCCCCTTGCGACGGGGAGTAATTCACCCCTCCACTTT. Protein sequence: CASSLRPLATGSNSPLHF.

This clone came up once. The V gene is TRBV2, the J gene TRBJ2-1; 7 bases line up with TRBD2. The CDR3 covers 17 residues. V trimming: 10 bases; J trimming: 0 bases; junction bases outside the gene matches: 15. Germline V gene lookup returns CDR1 SNHLY and CDR2 FYNNEI. CDR3 in DNA: TGTGCCACCCTCCGGGTAGCGGGTAGGAGCTCCTACAATGAGCAGTTCTTC. Amino acids: CATLRVAGRSSYNEQFF.

This clone was seen just once. The chain carries TRBV5-4 and TRBJ1-4, with D perhaps TRBD1 (6 bases). Trimming took 1 base from V and 7 from J, leaving 8 bases between them. Germline lookup yields CDR1 SGHNT and CDR2 YYREEE (reference sequence). The CDR3 runs to 13 residues. CDR3 DNA sequence: TGTGCCAGCAGCTTGTCCAGGGGTGAAAAACTGTTTTTT. Protein sequence: CASSLSRGEKLFF.

The rearrangement links TRBV5-1 to TRBJ1-2; 7 bases map to TRBD1. Unmatched junction bases numbered 4, after V lost 4 bases and J lost 4 bases. CDR3 length: 13 amino acids. The V gene's germline CDR1 is SGHRS and CDR2 YFSETQ. CDR3 loop: CASSLGQRYGYTF. As DNA, the CDR3 is TGCGCCAGCAGCCTGGGACAGCGCTATGGCTACACCTTC. The whole variable domain, filled in from reference TRBV5-1 and TRBJ1-2, reads KAGVTQTPRYLIKTRGQQVTLSCSPISGHRSVSWYQQTPGQGLQFLFEYFSETQRNKGNFPGRFSGRQFSNSRSEMNVSTLELGDSALYLCASSLGQRYGYTFGSGTRLTVV.

The rearrangement joins TRBV5-1 to TRBJ2-2, with D uncertain. CDR1 and CDR2 (germline): SGHRS, YFSETQ. V lost 7 bases, J lost 4 bases, and 8 bases lay in between. The CDR3 loop spans 12 amino acids. The CDR3 DNA is TGCGCCAGCTCGACGGGCACCGGGGAGCTGTTTTTT. Amino acids: CASSTGTGELFF.

V usage is TRBV19 and J usage is TRBJ1-1; 7 bases are shared with TRBD1. Germline V gene data show CDR1 as LNHDA and CDR2 as SQIVND (reference sequence). V shed 3 bases and J 2 bases; nucleotides not matched to a gene: 3. CDR3 length: 14 residues. The CDR3 spells CASSIRGPNTEAFF. CDR3 in DNA: TGTGCCAGTAGTATTAGGGGGCCTAACACTGAAGCTTTCTTT.